This T cell receptor (beta chain) was profiled in a study of CXCR3-negative and CXCR3-positive naive CD8 T cells. Germline CDR1 is SEHNR and CDR2 is FQNEAQ (reference sequence). CDR3 size: 18 residues. UMI-labeled 5' RACE yielded the TRB cDNA libraries. TCRdb reprocessed the 5' RACE reads; each CDR3 protein has one entry and no DNA is given. Here the sample table reports some 130,000 distinct CDR3 sequences. Sequenced material: naive CXCR3- CD8+ T cells from blood. Subset meaning: CD45RO-CCR7+CD27+CD95- naive CD8+ T cells lacking CXCR3 (TNR3-). The sequence was obtained from a human donor in good health. Some clones in this sample may be carry-over from other donors' samples. The genes are TRBV7-9 and TRBJ2-1; the TCRdb call, TRBD2, lacks DNA for checking. The CDR3 here is CASSSLRTSGRDYNEQFF.